Below are 28 T cell receptor beta chains sequenced from a single sample in a study of T-cell reconstitution after alpha-beta-depleted transplantation in children. Preparation of the TCRbeta library was carried out with unique molecular identifiers. TCRdb re-derived calls from the PCR reads in MiXCR, one entry per CDR3 protein. The sample lists around 440,000 distinct CDR3 sequences; roughly 15% were seen once. The specimen comprised PBMCs, mostly from graft donor cells, sampled 360 days after TCRalphabeta/CD19-depleted stem cell transplant. Receptor source: a boy less than two years old who had a stem cell transplant for Wiskott-Aldrich syndrome, so the T cells may come from the graft donor.

This clonotype was counted a few times. This rearrangement joins TRBV12-3 or TRBV12-4 to TRBJ2-2, with D maybe TRBD1 (7 bases). Between the trimmed V and J ends, which lost 6 bases and 4 bases, there was a span of 15 bases. The CDR3 loop spans 15 amino acids. The CDR3 DNA reads as TGTGCCAGCAGGGCGGGACAGTACACCACCGGGGAGCTGTTTTTT. Encoded protein: CASRAGQYTTGELFF.

The V and J genes are TRBV20-1 and TRBJ2-3, with a tentative D call TRBD2 (5 bases). The CDR3 runs to 13 residues. From germline, CDR1 is DFQATT and CDR2 SNEGSKA (reference sequence). Trimming cost V 2 bases and J 2 bases, with 8 bases left between them. The CDR3 loop reads CSARTRITDTQYF. The DNA for the CDR3 is TGCAGTGCTAGAACTAGAATCACAGATACGCAGTATTTT.

The J gene is TRBJ2-2, the V gene TRBV27; no clear D gene. Germline V CDR1 and CDR2: MNHEY, SMNVEV (reference sequence). The ends were cut back, 5 bases at V and 5 bases at J, with 9 bases in the middle. The CDR3 covers 13 residues. In nucleotides, the CDR3 is TGTGCCAGCAGTCCGATGAAAACCGGGGAGCTGTTTTTT. Protein sequence: CASSPMKTGELFF.

This rearrangement joins TRBV5-1 to TRBJ2-3; 15 nucleotides match TRBD2. This CDR3 is built from 16 residues. CDR1 is SGHRS and CDR2 is YFSETQ in the germline V gene. After removal of 4 bases from V and 5 bases from J, the junction contained 5 bases not matched to a gene. Here the CDR3 reads CASSRTSGGARDTQYF. The CDR3 DNA is TGCGCCAGCAGCCGGACTAGCGGGGGGGCCAGAGATACGCAGTATTTT.

This clonotype was seen many times. The chain is built from TRBV12-3 or TRBV12-4 and TRBJ1-5; D uncertain. V lost 6 bases, J lost 2 bases, and 8 bases lay in between. This CDR3 region has 13 residues. The CDR3 DNA is TGTGCCAGCAGAGGACGGGGCAATCAGCCCCAGCATTTT. Residues: CASRGRGNQPQHF.

The chain recombines TRBV12-3 or TRBV12-4 with TRBJ2-3; D uncertain. The CDR3 is 12 amino acids. With 6 bases removed from V and 7 bases from J, the gap between germline ends came to 11 bases. The CDR3, as DNA: TGTGCCAGCAGGGAAAGGAGCTATACGCAGTATTTT. It encodes CASRERSYTQYF.

The V gene is TRBV21-1, the J gene TRBJ2-6; the table's D call, TRBD2, was not checked against the DNA. TRBV21-1 is noted as a pseudogene. The CDR3 spans 17 residues. The CDR3 here is CASSATGGPSGANVLTF. In DNA, the CDR3 is TGTGCCAGCAGCGCGACGGGGGGGCCGTCTGGGGCCAACGTCCTGACTTTC.

In this sample, this clonotype turned up a few times. The rearrangement uses TRBV5-1 and TRBJ2-3, with TRBD2 matching 11 bases. The J segment lost 2 bases and the V segment lost 5 bases, leaving 4 bases of the junction unmatched. The CDR3 runs to 15 residues. Germline V gives CDR1 SGHRS, CDR2 YFSETQ. The CDR3 loop reads CASRGGLADTDTQYF. The CDR3 nucleotides read TGCGCCAGCAGGGGGGGACTAGCGGACACAGATACGCAGTATTTT.

The chain recombines TRBV7-2 with TRBJ2-7; D remains unclear. The CDR3 length is 14 residues. Germline-derived CDR1 and CDR2 are SGHTA and FQGNSA. V shed 2 bases and J shed 4 bases, with 12 bases lying between them. DNA of the CDR3: TGTGCCAGCAGCTTATTGGGCGGAAAATACGAGCAGTACTTC. Residues: CASSLLGGKYEQYF.

The J gene is TRBJ2-5, the V gene TRBV29-1; the match to TRBD1 covers 8 bases. The V gene end was trimmed by 5 bases and the J gene end by 3 bases; junction bases not matched to a gene: 5. The germline V gene encodes CDR1 SQVTM and CDR2 ANQGSEA. CDR3 size: 13 residues. This chain's CDR3 is CSVRTGKEETQYF. The CDR3 DNA is TGCAGCGTTCGGACAGGGAAAGAAGAGACCCAGTACTTC.

The chain employs TRBV20-1 and TRBJ1-1, with D unclear. The V end lost 4 bases, the J end lost 5 bases, and 20 bases lay between the germline ends. This CDR3 has 15 amino acids. Per germline, CDR1 DFQATT and CDR2 SNEGSKA (reference sequence). This CDR3 reads CSAKRWSPGGTEAFF. The CDR3, as DNA: TGCAGTGCTAAACGATGGTCACCCGGCGGTACTGAAGCTTTCTTT.

The chain recombines TRBV5-5 with TRBJ2-7, with 7 nucleotides matching TRBD1. The junction had 9 bases not matched to a gene; V was cut back by 4 bases and J by 2 bases. CDR3 length equals 15 residues. Germline V CDR1 and CDR2: SGHKS, YYEKEE (reference sequence). This chain's CDR3 is CASSRPGQITYEQYF. For the CDR3, the DNA is TGTGCCAGCAGCCGCCCGGGACAGATCACCTACGAGCAGTACTTC. The whole variable domain, remainder taken from reference TRBV5-5 and TRBJ2-7, is DAGVTQSPTHLIKTRGQQVTLRCSPISGHKSVSWYQQVLGQGPQFIFQYYEKEERGRGNFPDRFSARQFPNYSSELNVNALLLGDSALYLCASSRPGQITYEQYFGPGTRLTVT.

The chain recombines TRBV6-1 with TRBJ1-1; D call uncertain. Trimming cost V 4 bases and J 5 bases, with 14 bases left between them. CDR3 size: 14 residues. Per the germline V gene, CDR1 is MNHNS and CDR2 is SASEGT. The CDR3 DNA reads as TGTGCCAGCAGTGTCCGGCCGTGGTCTACTGAAGCTTTCTTT. Protein sequence: CASSVRPWSTEAFF.

The J gene is TRBJ2-7, the V gene TRBV5-1; D unresolved. Trimming took off 0 bases at V and 4 bases at J, with 14 bases between the two ends. Germline V CDR1 and CDR2: SGHRS, YFSETQ. The CDR3 extends over 15 amino acids. In nucleotides, the CDR3 is TGCGCCAGCAGCTTGGCACTTAGCCGTGGATACGAGCAGTACTTC. This translates into CASSLALSRGYEQYF.

This clonotype was detected only a few times. This chain links TRBV24-1 with TRBJ2-1; the match to TRBD1 covers 11 bases. The CDR3 consists of 16 residues. Germline V gene lookup returns CDR1 KGHDR and CDR2 SFDVKD. V lost 3 bases, J lost 2 bases, and 2 bases stayed unmatched. For the CDR3, the DNA is TGTGCCACCAGTGATCCGGGACAGGGGGCCTACAATGAGCAGTTCTTC. It is translated as CATSDPGQGAYNEQFF.

The rearrangement joins TRBV5-5 to TRBJ2-2; perhaps TRBD1 as D (6 bases). Germline CDR1 and CDR2: SGHKS and YYEKEE (reference sequence). This CDR3 contains 17 residues. V lost 7 bases, J lost 4 bases, and 23 bases lay in between. The CDR3 DNA reads as TGTGCCAGCTCATCAAACCCAAGGGGGTTTGGCACCGGGGAGCTGTTTTTT. This gives the protein CASSSNPRGFGTGELFF.

This clonotype was counted a few times. The rearrangement uses TRBV20-1 and TRBJ2-5; TRBD1 aligns across 10 bases. Trimming took 6 bases from V and 4 from J; bases not matched to a gene: 5. Germline V lookup: CDR1 DFQATT, CDR2 SNEGSKA (reference sequence). The CDR3 spans 13 residues. For the CDR3, the DNA is TGCAGTGCAACCGACAGGGGGCGAGAGACCCAGTACTTC. This sequence encodes CSATDRGRETQYF.

This clonotype was observed a few times. An end of the junction does not agree with germline; a read error may underlie this. The chain carries TRBV12-3 or TRBV12-4 and TRBJ2-7, with a weak D call TRBD2 (5 bases). This CDR3 comprises 14 residues. For the CDR3, the DNA is TGTGCCAGCAGTCTAGCCGGGATAACCTACGAGCAGTACTTC. Protein product: CASSLAGITYEQYF.

This sequence joins TRBV3-1 and TRBJ2-2; 13 bases fit TRBD2. This CDR3 contains 20 residues. CDR1 is LGHDT, CDR2 YNNKEL, per germline (reference sequence). V shed 2 bases and J 5 bases; nucleotides not matched to a gene: 14. The CDR3 region is CASSQTLTSGRKLWTGELFF. Written as DNA, the CDR3 is TGTGCCAGCAGCCAAACCCTGACTAGCGGGAGGAAGTTGTGGACCGGGGAGCTGTTTTTT.

This clonotype came up a few times. The rearrangement links TRBV28 to TRBJ1-3, with D unclear. The V end was cut by 5 bases, the J end by 0 bases, with 14 bases between. Germline V gene data show CDR1 as MDHEN and CDR2 as SYDVKM. The CDR3 contains 16 residues. The CDR3 DNA reads as TGTGCCAGCAGTCCCTCCGCAATCTTCTCTGGAAACACCATATATTTT. Encoded protein: CASSPSAIFSGNTIYF. The variable domain in full, completed from reference TRBV28 and TRBJ1-3, reads DVKVTQSSRYLVKRTGEKVFLECVQDMDHENMFWYRQDPGLGLRLIYFSYDVKMKEKGDIPEGYSVSREKKERFSLILESASTNQTSMYLCASSPSAIFSGNTIYFGEGSWLTVV.

The chain is built from TRBV11-3 and TRBJ2-1; 8 bases are shared with TRBD2. Germline loops: CDR1 SGHNT, CDR2 YENEEA. J lost 9 bases, V lost 5 bases, and 9 bases had no gene match. The CDR3 is 14 residues long. In DNA form, the CDR3 reads TGTGCCAGCAGCACTCGGACTAGCCTCAGTGAGCAGTTCTTC. It yields the protein CASSTRTSLSEQFF.

This clonotype was observed a handful of times. This chain uses TRBV20-1 with TRBJ2-7, with 11 nucleotides matching TRBD2. The CDR3 spans 14 residues. V lost 7 bases and J lost 1; bases outside the gene matches: 6. Germline loops: CDR1 DFQATT, CDR2 SNEGSKA (reference sequence). DNA of the CDR3: TGCAGTGTTCCGGGACTAGCGGTGTCCTACGAGCAGTACTTC. Protein: CSVPGLAVSYEQYF.

This clonotype was found many times. Compared with germline, one end of the junction differs, possibly owing to a read error. The chain is built from TRBV5-1 and TRBJ2-1; TRBD2 might be the D (7 bases). The CDR3 runs to 15 residues. Germline CDR1 and CDR2: SGHRS and YFSETQ. The CDR3 sequence: CASSLGGGPYNEQFF. The DNA for the CDR3 is TGTGCCAGCAGCTTAGGCGGGGGCCCCTACAATGAGCAGTTCTTC.

The chain recombines TRBV5-1 with TRBJ2-1; TRBD2 aligns across 10 bases. The CDR3 covers 16 residues. CDR1 is SGHRS, CDR2 YFSETQ, per germline. With V trimmed by 0 bases and J by 6 bases, 6 bases remained unmatched. This CDR3 is CASSLERGGTPNEQFF. The CDR3, as DNA: TGCGCCAGCAGCTTGGAGCGGGGGGGCACCCCCAATGAGCAGTTCTTC.

This clonotype was counted only a few times. This chain connects TRBV7-2 to TRBJ2-2; tentatively, D is TRBD1 (5 bases). The germline V gene has CDR1 SGHTA and CDR2 FQGNSA. Trimming removed 2 bases from V and 8 bases from J, with 12 bases in between. The CDR3 is 14 residues long. The CDR3 loop reads CASSLIGPGGELFF. CDR3 coding DNA: TGTGCCAGCAGCTTAATCGGGCCAGGGGGGGAGCTGTTTTTT.

This sequence joins TRBV12-3 or TRBV12-4 and TRBJ2-1; no reliable D call. Between the trimmed V and J ends, which lost 5 bases and 7 bases, there was a span of 15 bases. CDR3 length: 14 residues. The CDR3 bases are TGTGCCAGCAGTCCTCTAAAATCCGTAAATGAGCAGTTCTTC. The encoded protein is CASSPLKSVNEQFF.

The CDR3 reads CASSQDDSGMGVYEQYF. CDR3 bases: TGTGCCAGCAGCCAAGATGATAGCGGGATGGGGGTCTACGAGCAGTACTTC. The rearrangement uses TRBV4-2 and TRBJ2-7, with 8 bases identical to TRBD2. The V and J ends lost 0 bases and 3 bases, in that order; junction bases with no gene match: 10. Germline values: CDR1 LGHNA, CDR2 YNFKEQ. This CDR3 region has 17 residues.

Many counts were recorded for this clonotype. The chain's CDR3 is CASSSGLAVSYNEQFF. Here the CDR3 DNA reads TGTGCCAGCAGCTCCGGACTAGCGGTCTCCTACAATGAGCAGTTCTTC. The chain uses TRBV7-2 and TRBJ2-1, with TRBD2 matching 10 bases. Germline CDR1 reads SGHTA; CDR2 reads FQGNSA. V trimming: 4 bases; J trimming: 0 bases; junction bases outside the gene matches: 3. CDR3 length equals 16 residues. Complete variable domain (other parts from reference TRBV7-2 and TRBJ2-1): GAGVSQSPSNKVTEKGKDVELRCDPISGHTALYWYRQSLGQGLEFLIYFQGNSAPDKSGLPSDRFSAERTGGSVSTLTIQRTQQEDSAVYLCASSSGLAVSYNEQFFGPGTRLTVL.